Listed below are T cell receptor beta chains from one sample, sequenced in a study of blood T cell repertoires in COVID-19. The data were produced by immunoSEQ multiplex PCR, yet TCRdb's version contains in-frame clones alone and is incomplete. The table includes about 190,000 clones, around three quarters detected once. Material: PBMCs or T cells enriched from blood (not recorded which). The receptor set was obtained from a woman aged 50 to 60 with acute COVID-19. Each CDR3 is given with its conserved first and last residue. Each record gives: J gene, D gene, clone size, V gene, CDR3 DNA, CDR3 protein. A D gene is named only where the DNA matches it firmly. Size tells how often a clone was seen (once, few, many) or the class of an expanded clone, and some rows leave it out.

j_call: TRBJ1-1; d_call: TRBD1; clone_size: few; v_call: TRBV13; cdr3_nt: TGTGCCAGCAGCTTCCCGGGACAGGGAGCGGACACTGAAGCTTTCTTT; cdr3_aa: CASSFPGQGADTEAFF
j_call: TRBJ1-2; d_call: TRBD1; clone_size: few; v_call: TRBV9; cdr3_nt: TGTGCCAGCAGCGACTACCACGGACAGGGCTCCAACTATGGCTACACCTTC; cdr3_aa: CASSDYHGQGSNYGYTF
j_call: TRBJ1-6; d_call: TRBD1; clone_size: once; v_call: TRBV10-3; cdr3_nt: TGTGCCACCCACCCGGGACAGGGCAAGAATTCACCCCTCCACTTT; cdr3_aa: CATHPGQGKNSPLHF
j_call: TRBJ2-3; d_call: NA; clone_size: NA; v_call: TRBV7-2; cdr3_nt: TGTGCCAGCAGCCTGAACTCGGATACGCAGTATTTT; cdr3_aa: CASSLNSDTQYF
j_call: TRBJ1-2; d_call: NA; clone_size: NA; v_call: TRBV7-9; cdr3_nt: TGTGCCAGCAGCTTCCCGACTGAAAATCGCGGCTACACCTTC; cdr3_aa: CASSFPTENRGYTF
j_call: TRBJ2-5; d_call: TRBD1; clone_size: NA; v_call: TRBV7-2; cdr3_nt: TGTGCCAGCAGCAGACGGACAGGGCAGCCTCCCGCGTCCCAGTACTTC; cdr3_aa: CASSRRTGQPPASQYF
j_call: TRBJ2-2; d_call: NA; clone_size: NA; v_call: TRBV5-1; cdr3_nt: TGCGCCAGCAGTGTCGGTAGCAGGGGCACCGGGGAGCTGTTTTTT; cdr3_aa: CASSVGSRGTGELFF
j_call: TRBJ2-5; d_call: TRBD2; clone_size: NA; v_call: TRBV6-5; cdr3_nt: TGTGCCAGCAGCTACGGGGGGGCCCAAGAGACCCAGTACTTC; cdr3_aa: CASSYGGAQETQYF
j_call: TRBJ2-2; d_call: NA; clone_size: NA; v_call: TRBV19; cdr3_nt: TGTGCCCTGACGGGGAGTGCCGGGGAGCTGTTTTTT; cdr3_aa: CALTGSAGELFF
j_call: TRBJ1-1; d_call: NA; clone_size: NA; v_call: TRBV14; cdr3_nt: TGTGCCAGCAGCCCAAATACAGGGAACACTGAAGCTTTCTTT; cdr3_aa: CASSPNTGNTEAFF
j_call: TRBJ2-3; d_call: TRBD2; clone_size: NA; v_call: TRBV3-1/TRBV3-2; cdr3_nt: TGTGCCAGCAGCCAAGGACTAGCTAGCGCAGATACGCAGTATTTT; cdr3_aa: CASSQGLASADTQYF
j_call: TRBJ2-4; d_call: NA; clone_size: NA; v_call: TRBV3-1/TRBV3-2; cdr3_nt: TGTGCCAGCAGGTCGGGGGAAGCCAAAAACATTCAGTACTTC; cdr3_aa: CASRSGEAKNIQYF
j_call: TRBJ1-1; d_call: NA; clone_size: once; v_call: TRBV19; cdr3_nt: TGTGCCAGTAGTTCCCAAATGAACACTGAAGCTTTCTTT; cdr3_aa: CASSSQMNTEAFF
j_call: TRBJ2-5; d_call: TRBD2; clone_size: NA; v_call: TRBV9; cdr3_nt: TGTGCCAGCAGCGCTAGCGGGGATATGAAGACCCAGTACTTC; cdr3_aa: CASSASGDMKTQYF
j_call: TRBJ1-5; d_call: NA; clone_size: NA; v_call: TRBV3-1/TRBV3-2; cdr3_nt: TGTGCCAGCAGCCAATCCGGCGGGGGCCCGAGGCCCCAGCATTTT; cdr3_aa: CASSQSGGGPRPQHF
j_call: TRBJ1-1; d_call: NA; clone_size: NA; v_call: TRBV3-1/TRBV3-2; cdr3_nt: TGTGCCAGCAGCCACGGAGGTGGTGAAGCTTTCTTT; cdr3_aa: CASSHGGGEAFF
j_call: TRBJ1-1; d_call: NA; clone_size: NA; v_call: TRBV30; cdr3_nt: TGTGCCTGGAGGGCGGTGAGAGGGAACACTGAAGCTTTCTTT; cdr3_aa: CAWRAVRGNTEAFF
j_call: TRBJ2-1; d_call: NA; clone_size: few; v_call: TRBV12-3/TRBV12-4; cdr3_nt: TGTGCCAGCGGCGGGGTTCTCTACAATGAGCAGTTCTTC; cdr3_aa: CASGGVLYNEQFF
j_call: TRBJ1-2; d_call: NA; clone_size: NA; v_call: TRBV4-2; cdr3_nt: TGTGCCAGCAGCCAATCCCGGGAGTATGGCTACACCTTC; cdr3_aa: CASSQSREYGYTF
j_call: TRBJ1-2; d_call: NA; clone_size: NA; v_call: TRBV19; cdr3_nt: TGTGCCAGTAGTATACCCGGCTATGGCTACACCTTC; cdr3_aa: CASSIPGYGYTF
j_call: TRBJ1-2; d_call: TRBD1; clone_size: once; v_call: TRBV24-1; cdr3_nt: TGTGCCACCAGTGACTCCCGGGACAGGTATGGCTACACCTTC; cdr3_aa: CATSDSRDRYGYTF
j_call: TRBJ2-1; d_call: TRBD1; clone_size: few; v_call: TRBV9; cdr3_nt: TGTGCCAGCAGCGTAGAGGGACAGGGGGCCTACAATGAGCAGTTCTTC; cdr3_aa: CASSVEGQGAYNEQFF
j_call: TRBJ2-5; d_call: NA; clone_size: NA; v_call: TRBV19; cdr3_nt: TGTGCCAGTAGTCCCGGATCGGGATTACAAGAGACCCAGTACTTC; cdr3_aa: CASSPGSGLQETQYF
j_call: TRBJ1-5; d_call: NA; clone_size: NA; v_call: TRBV19; cdr3_nt: TGTGCCAGTAGTATAGATAGGGGTCAGCCCCAGCATTTT; cdr3_aa: CASSIDRGQPQHF
j_call: TRBJ1-5; d_call: NA; clone_size: NA; v_call: TRBV27; cdr3_nt: TGTGCCAGCAGTCTAGGGAGCGGTCAGCCCCAGCATTTT; cdr3_aa: CASSLGSGQPQHF
j_call: TRBJ1-1; d_call: NA; clone_size: NA; v_call: TRBV3-1/TRBV3-2; cdr3_nt: TGTGCCACCCGGGGGGGCTCGGCGGCTTTCTTT; cdr3_aa: CATRGGSAAFF
j_call: TRBJ2-2; d_call: TRBD2; clone_size: NA; v_call: TRBV6-1; cdr3_nt: TGTGCCAGCAGTGTAGGTCTAGCGGGGGAATTATCCGGGGAGCTGTTTTTT; cdr3_aa: CASSVGLAGELSGELFF
j_call: TRBJ1-6; d_call: NA; clone_size: NA; v_call: TRBV18; cdr3_nt: TGTGCCAGCTCACCTTCAACAGGGAATGAGTCACCCCTCCACTTT; cdr3_aa: CASSPSTGNESPLHF
j_call: TRBJ2-3; d_call: NA; clone_size: NA; v_call: TRBV7-2; cdr3_nt: TGTGCCAGCAGCTTATACACAGATACGCAGTATTTT; cdr3_aa: CASSLYTDTQYF
j_call: TRBJ1-5; d_call: NA; clone_size: NA; v_call: TRBV20-1; cdr3_nt: TGCAGTGCTAGTTCGTTGGGACTGGCTGGCAATCAGCCCCAGCATTTT; cdr3_aa: CSASSLGLAGNQPQHF
j_call: TRBJ2-3; d_call: TRBD2; clone_size: NA; v_call: TRBV29-1; cdr3_nt: TGCAGCGTTGAAGTCGCTGGACTAGAAAGCACAGATACGCAGTATTTT; cdr3_aa: CSVEVAGLESTDTQYF
j_call: TRBJ1-5; d_call: TRBD1; clone_size: few; v_call: TRBV5-5; cdr3_nt: TGTGCCAGCAGCAATTTCTACCCCGGGACAGGGGGCAATCAGCCCCAGCATTTT; cdr3_aa: CASSNFYPGTGGNQPQHF
j_call: TRBJ1-6; d_call: NA; clone_size: NA; v_call: TRBV28; cdr3_nt: TGTGCCAGCAGTTTACCTTTGACAGGCAATTCACCCCTCCACTTT; cdr3_aa: CASSLPLTGNSPLHF
j_call: TRBJ2-1; d_call: NA; clone_size: few; v_call: TRBV29-1; cdr3_nt: TGCAGCTTCACCCAGGGAGGCAATGAGCAGTTCTTC; cdr3_aa: CSFTQGGNEQFF
j_call: TRBJ1-2; d_call: NA; clone_size: few; v_call: TRBV7-9; cdr3_nt: TGTGCCAGCAGCTCGCGTAATACAGGGACGAGAGGCTACACCTTC; cdr3_aa: CASSSRNTGTRGYTF
j_call: TRBJ1-5; d_call: NA; clone_size: NA; v_call: TRBV19; cdr3_nt: TGTGCCAGTAGTATAGATTTTCCCGGGTTGGGTAATCAGCCCCAGCATTTT; cdr3_aa: CASSIDFPGLGNQPQHF
j_call: TRBJ1-1; d_call: NA; clone_size: NA; v_call: TRBV7-9; cdr3_nt: TGTGCCAGCAGCTTAAGGGGACTTGAAGCTTTCTTT; cdr3_aa: CASSLRGLEAFF
j_call: TRBJ2-2; d_call: NA; clone_size: NA; v_call: TRBV27; cdr3_nt: TGTGCCAGCAGTTTGGAGGAAAACACCGGGGAGCTGTTTTTT; cdr3_aa: CASSLEENTGELFF
j_call: TRBJ1-1; d_call: TRBD1; clone_size: NA; v_call: TRBV28; cdr3_nt: TGTGCCAGCGAACGGGACAGGGTGAACACTGAAGCTTTCTTT; cdr3_aa: CASERDRVNTEAFF
j_call: TRBJ1-1; d_call: NA; clone_size: NA; v_call: TRBV27; cdr3_nt: TGTGCCAGCAGTTCCGCGGGTCGTAAAGCTTTCTTT; cdr3_aa: CASSSAGRKAFF
j_call: TRBJ2-6; d_call: NA; clone_size: NA; v_call: TRBV7-9; cdr3_nt: TGTGCCAGCAGCCTGGGGGCAGGGGCCTCGGGAGGGGCCAACGTCCTGACTTTC; cdr3_aa: CASSLGAGASGGANVLTF
j_call: TRBJ2-5; d_call: NA; clone_size: once; v_call: TRBV14; cdr3_nt: TGTGCCAGCAGCCGGCGGACAGCGAGGAAAGAGACCCAGTACTTC; cdr3_aa: CASSRRTARKETQYF
j_call: TRBJ1-3; d_call: TRBD1; clone_size: NA; v_call: TRBV18; cdr3_nt: TGTGCCAGCTCCCGGGACAGGGTCGATGGAAACACCATATATTTT; cdr3_aa: CASSRDRVDGNTIYF
j_call: TRBJ1-2; d_call: TRBD1; clone_size: NA; v_call: TRBV9; cdr3_nt: TGTGCCAGCAGCGCACAGGGGATGGTTGGTGGCTACACCTTC; cdr3_aa: CASSAQGMVGGYTF
j_call: TRBJ1-6; d_call: TRBD1; clone_size: NA; v_call: TRBV9; cdr3_nt: TGTGCCAGCAGCGTAGCGGGACAGGATAATTCACCCCTCCACTTT; cdr3_aa: CASSVAGQDNSPLHF
j_call: TRBJ1-1; d_call: TRBD1; clone_size: NA; v_call: TRBV4-1; cdr3_nt: TGCGCCAGCAGCCAAGGGGGGGCAGGGGGCTTTGAAGCTTTCTTT; cdr3_aa: CASSQGGAGGFEAFF
j_call: TRBJ1-4; d_call: NA; clone_size: NA; v_call: TRBV5-1; cdr3_nt: TGCGCCAGCAGTTATTTACAGGGTGCTAATGAAAAACTGTTTTTT; cdr3_aa: CASSYLQGANEKLFF